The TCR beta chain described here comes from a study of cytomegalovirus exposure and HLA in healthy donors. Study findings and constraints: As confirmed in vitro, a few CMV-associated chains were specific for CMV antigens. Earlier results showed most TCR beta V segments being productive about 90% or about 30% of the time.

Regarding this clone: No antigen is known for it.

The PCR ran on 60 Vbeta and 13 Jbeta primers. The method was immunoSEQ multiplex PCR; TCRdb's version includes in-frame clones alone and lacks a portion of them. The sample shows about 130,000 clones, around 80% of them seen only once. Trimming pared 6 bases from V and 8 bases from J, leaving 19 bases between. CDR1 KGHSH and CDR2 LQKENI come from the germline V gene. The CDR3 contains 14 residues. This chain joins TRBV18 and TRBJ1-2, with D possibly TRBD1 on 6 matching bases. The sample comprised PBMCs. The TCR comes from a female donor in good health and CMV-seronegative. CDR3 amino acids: CASSRDRLADGYTF. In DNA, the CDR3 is TGTGCCAGCTCCCGAGACAGGTTGGCTGACGGCTACACCTTC. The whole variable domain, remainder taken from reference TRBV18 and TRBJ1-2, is NAGVMQNPRHLVRRRGQEARLRCSPMKGHSHVYWYRQLPEEGLKFMVYLQKENIIDESGMPKERFSAEFPKEGPSILRIQQVVRGDSAAYFCASSRDRLADGYTFGSGTRLTVV.